Listed below are T cell receptor beta chains from one sample, sequenced in a study of cytomegalovirus exposure and HLA in healthy donors. TCRdb's copy holds only in-frame clones and misses some; the assay was immunoSEQ multiplex PCR. The data show about 190,000 clones, roughly 74% seen once. What was sequenced was PBMCs. The receptors were gathered from a woman aged 30 to 39 in good health and CMV-seronegative. CDR3s include the opening cysteine and the closing phenylalanine or tryptophan. D genes are given only for firm matches. Where a row states a size, it is once, few, many or the class of an expanded clone; other rows omit it.

d_call: NA; clone_size: NA; j_call: TRBJ1-1; v_call: TRBV9; cdr3_nt: TGTGCCAGCAGCGTAGTACAGCCAACTGAAGCTTTCTTT; cdr3_aa: CASSVVQPTEAFF
d_call: NA; clone_size: NA; j_call: TRBJ1-1; v_call: TRBV5-1; cdr3_nt: TGCGCCAGCAGCTTGAGGAGGGTGGGCACTGAAGCTTTCTTT; cdr3_aa: CASSLRRVGTEAFF
d_call: TRBD2; clone_size: NA; j_call: TRBJ2-6; v_call: TRBV6-1; cdr3_nt: TGTGCCAGCAGTGTGGGAGGGGTGGGGGGCTCTGGGGCCAACGTCCTGACTTTC; cdr3_aa: CASSVGGVGGSGANVLTF
d_call: NA; clone_size: NA; j_call: TRBJ1-1; v_call: TRBV2; cdr3_nt: TGTGCCAGCACGGATACAGGGCACACTGAAGCTTTCTTT; cdr3_aa: CASTDTGHTEAFF
d_call: NA; clone_size: NA; j_call: TRBJ2-7; v_call: TRBV9; cdr3_nt: TGTGCCAGCAGCCCCGGAGGCCACGTTCAGTACTTC; cdr3_aa: CASSPGGHVQYF
d_call: TRBD1; clone_size: NA; j_call: TRBJ2-7; v_call: TRBV7-9; cdr3_nt: TGTGCCAGCAGCGACGGGACAGCTACCTACGAGCAGTACTTC; cdr3_aa: CASSDGTATYEQYF
d_call: NA; clone_size: NA; j_call: TRBJ1-4; v_call: TRBV6-6; cdr3_nt: TGTGCCAGCAGTTACTCGGGGCAGGGGTTGAAACTGTTTTTT; cdr3_aa: CASSYSGQGLKLFF
d_call: NA; clone_size: NA; j_call: TRBJ2-3; v_call: TRBV7-2; cdr3_nt: TGTGCCAGCTCTGGGGGACTTCGCACAGATACGCAGTATTTT; cdr3_aa: CASSGGLRTDTQYF
d_call: TRBD2; clone_size: few; j_call: TRBJ2-1; v_call: TRBV5-1; cdr3_nt: TGCGCCAGCAGCTTGCCCACCGGGACTAGTCTTAATGAGCAGTTCTTC; cdr3_aa: CASSLPTGTSLNEQFF
d_call: NA; clone_size: NA; j_call: TRBJ1-2; v_call: TRBV7-9; cdr3_nt: TGTTCCAGCAGCTTAGCAACAGGGTATCACTATGGCTACACCTTC; cdr3_aa: CSSSLATGYHYGYTF
d_call: TRBD1; clone_size: NA; j_call: TRBJ1-2; v_call: TRBV7-2; cdr3_nt: TGTGCCAGCAGCTTATTTTGGGACAGGACACTCAACTATGGCTACACCTTC; cdr3_aa: CASSLFWDRTLNYGYTF
d_call: NA; clone_size: NA; j_call: TRBJ2-7; v_call: TRBV5-1; cdr3_nt: TGCGCCAGCAGCAGCCAGGGACTTTCCCCCTACGAGCAGTACTTC; cdr3_aa: CASSSQGLSPYEQYF
d_call: NA; clone_size: NA; j_call: TRBJ2-7; v_call: TRBV18; cdr3_nt: TGTGCCAGCTCACCCCTGGGGGGGCCAGGGACCTTC; cdr3_aa: CASSPLGGPGTF
d_call: TRBD1; clone_size: NA; j_call: TRBJ1-5; v_call: TRBV10-3; cdr3_nt: TGTGCCATCAGTGAGTCGAGACAGGGGGGCAATCAGCCCCAGCATTTT; cdr3_aa: CAISESRQGGNQPQHF
d_call: TRBD1; clone_size: NA; j_call: TRBJ1-1; v_call: TRBV18; cdr3_nt: TGTGCCAGCTCATCGACTTACAGGGGGAACACTGAAGCTTTCTTT; cdr3_aa: CASSSTYRGNTEAFF
d_call: TRBD1; clone_size: NA; j_call: TRBJ1-1; v_call: TRBV2; cdr3_nt: TGTGCCAGCAGGGCCAGACAGGGGTCTGGGGGTACTGAAGCTTTCTTT; cdr3_aa: CASRARQGSGGTEAFF
d_call: NA; clone_size: NA; j_call: TRBJ2-5; v_call: TRBV20-1; cdr3_nt: TGCAGTTGGCACAGTAAAGAGACCCAGTACTTC; cdr3_aa: CSWHSKETQYF
d_call: NA; clone_size: NA; j_call: TRBJ1-1; v_call: TRBV29-1; cdr3_nt: TGCAGCGTGGTCGGACCTAGCGAAGCTTTCTTT; cdr3_aa: CSVVGPSEAFF
d_call: NA; clone_size: NA; j_call: TRBJ1-2; v_call: TRBV5-4; cdr3_nt: TGTGCCAGCAGCGCTCTCGGGCAGGGTTATGGCTATACCTTC; cdr3_aa: CASSALGQGYGYTF
d_call: NA; clone_size: NA; j_call: TRBJ2-5; v_call: TRBV7-7; cdr3_nt: TGTGCTAGCAGCTTAGATATTAGCAAGACCCAGTACTTC; cdr3_aa: CASSLDISKTQYF
d_call: TRBD1; clone_size: NA; j_call: TRBJ2-7; v_call: TRBV19; cdr3_nt: TGTGCCAGTAGTATGGAGACAGGGGTAGCCTACGAGCAGTACTTC; cdr3_aa: CASSMETGVAYEQYF
d_call: TRBD2; clone_size: once; j_call: TRBJ2-5; v_call: TRBV7-9; cdr3_nt: TGTGCCAGCAGCCGGATCGGCGGGGGAGAGACCCAGTACTTC; cdr3_aa: CASSRIGGGETQYF
d_call: NA; clone_size: NA; j_call: TRBJ2-7; v_call: TRBV29-1; cdr3_nt: TGCAGCGTTGGACGGAGCAGCTCCTACGAGCAGTACTTC; cdr3_aa: CSVGRSSSYEQYF
d_call: NA; clone_size: once; j_call: TRBJ2-7; v_call: TRBV5-1; cdr3_nt: TGCGCCAGCAGCTTGGTGTTGGCGGGGCCAAAGGGGAGCGAGCAGTACTTC; cdr3_aa: CASSLVLAGPKGSEQYF
d_call: NA; clone_size: NA; j_call: TRBJ1-2; v_call: TRBV4-2; cdr3_nt: TGTGCCAGCAGCCAAGACAGGGTGGAGTATGGCTACACCTTC; cdr3_aa: CASSQDRVEYGYTF
d_call: TRBD1; clone_size: NA; j_call: TRBJ2-7; v_call: TRBV10-2; cdr3_nt: TGCGCCAGCAGTGAGCCCGGGACAGGGGGCTACGAGCAGTACTTC; cdr3_aa: CASSEPGTGGYEQYF
d_call: TRBD1; clone_size: NA; j_call: TRBJ2-5; v_call: TRBV7-7; cdr3_nt: TGTGCTAGCAGCGCGGGACAGGGTAGGGAGACCCAGTACTTC; cdr3_aa: CASSAGQGRETQYF
d_call: TRBD1; clone_size: NA; j_call: TRBJ1-2; v_call: TRBV6-6; cdr3_nt: TGTGCCAGCGAACCGAGAATCGGACAGGGGGCTGATGGCTACACCTTC; cdr3_aa: CASEPRIGQGADGYTF
d_call: TRBD1; clone_size: NA; j_call: TRBJ2-1; v_call: TRBV5-1; cdr3_nt: TGCGCCAGCAGCCCCGGGACAGACTTTAGCTCCTACAATGAGCAGTTCTTC; cdr3_aa: CASSPGTDFSSYNEQFF
d_call: TRBD1; clone_size: NA; j_call: TRBJ2-2; v_call: TRBV12-5; cdr3_nt: TGTGCTAGTGGTTTACTGACCGGGACAGGTGGGACCGGGGAGCTGTTTTTT; cdr3_aa: CASGLLTGTGGTGELFF
d_call: TRBD1; clone_size: NA; j_call: TRBJ1-4; v_call: TRBV7-8; cdr3_nt: TGTGCCAGCAGCCCGAACTGGGACAGCTACTCAACTAATGAAAAACTGTTTTTT; cdr3_aa: CASSPNWDSYSTNEKLFF